This T cell receptor beta chain came from a study of T cell changes during pregnancy in multiple sclerosis. The data were produced by immunoSEQ multiplex PCR, yet TCRdb's version contains in-frame clones alone and is incomplete. This sample has fewer than 60,000 clones, with about 90% found just once. In germline, CDR1 is SQVTM, CDR2 ANQGSEA. There are 12 residues in the CDR3. V and J are TRBV29-1 and TRBJ1-4; TRBD1 is a possible D gene (5 bases). This receptor was identified in a female donor with multiple sclerosis, enrolled in a pregnancy study. The source material was CD4+ T cells from peripheral blood mononuclear cells, sampled after pregnancy. This CDR3 is CAQGQGYEKLFF. The CDR3 bases are TGCGCCCAAGGGCAGGGCTATGAAAAACTGTTTTTT.